The 12 T cell receptor beta chains below all came from one sample that was sequenced in a study of CD8 T cells in ankylosing spondylitis. Study-wide findings and caveats: Characteristic of ankylosing spondylitis blood, it appeared, was a TCR beta motif comprising fewer than 10 highly homologous variants.

These TCRs are of unknown antigen specificity. TCRdb analysed the 5' RACE reads with MiXCR anew, one entry per CDR3 protein. Of around 770,000 distinct CDR3 sequences listed, around 19% were seen once; the top ten hold over 15%. Sequencing was done on a sample of blood, either unsorted or a sorted T cell fraction (not recorded which). These TCRs come from a male donor with ankylosing spondylitis.

This clonotype was seen only a few times. The chain employs TRBV4-1 and TRBJ2-4; D gene ambiguous. The CDR3 is 17 amino acids. V lost 0 bases to trimming and J lost 0 bases, with 12 bases between them. Germline CDR1 is MGHRA and CDR2 is YSYEKL. The CDR3 protein is CASSQEGFGLAKNIQYF. CDR3 in DNA: TGCGCCAGCAGCCAAGAAGGTTTTGGGTTAGCCAAAAACATTCAGTACTTC.

This clonotype appeared many times. Mismatch with germline at one junction end may stem from a read error. The chain recombines TRBV5-1 with TRBJ2-2; unclear D gene. Germline CDR1 reads SGHRS; CDR2 reads YFSETQ. CDR3 length equals 14 residues. CDR3 sequence: CASSFGGNTGELFF. In DNA form, the CDR3 reads TGTGCCAGCAGTTTTGGCGGGAACACCGGGGAGCTGTTTTTT. Together with reference TRBV5-1 and TRBJ2-2, the CDR3 gives the full variable domain: KAGVTQTPRYLIKTRGQQVTLSCSPISGHRSVSWYQQTPGQGLQFLFEYFSETQRNKGNFPGRFSGRQFSNSRSEMNVSTLELGDSALYLCASSFGGNTGELFFGEGSRLTVL.

The chain employs TRBV12-3 or TRBV12-4 and TRBJ2-1, with 8 bases that match TRBD2. Germline trimming cut 1 base from V and 6 bases from J; bases unmatched to any gene: 8. The CDR3 has 16 residues. CDR3 in DNA: TGTGCCAGCAGTTTAGGATTGGCTAGCGGGCGCAATGAGCAGTTCTTC. It specifies CASSLGLASGRNEQFF.

The chain links TRBV9 to TRBJ1-2, with unresolved D. CDR3 length: 14 residues. Germline V gene lookup returns CDR1 SGDLS and CDR2 YYNGEE. V lost 2 bases and J lost 4, with 12 bases in between. The CDR3, as DNA: TGTGCCAGCAGCGTTGCGGACGGGATCTATGGCTACACCTTC. It yields the protein CASSVADGIYGYTF.

This clonotype has a handful of counts. The V gene is TRBV28, the J gene TRBJ2-1, with D hard to call. Germline values: CDR1 MDHEN, CDR2 SYDVKM. This CDR3 has 15 residues. V lost 6 bases to trimming and J lost 7 bases, with 19 bases between them. Here the CDR3 DNA reads TGTGCCAGCAGCCTGCGTCACCAAGGGTGGAATGAGCAGTTCTTC. Translating it yields CASSLRHQGWNEQFF. The whole variable domain, filled in from reference TRBV28 and TRBJ2-1, reads DVKVTQSSRYLVKRTGEKVFLECVQDMDHENMFWYRQDPGLGLRLIYFSYDVKMKEKGDIPEGYSVSREKKERFSLILESASTNQTSMYLCASSLRHQGWNEQFFGPGTRLTVL.

This rearrangement joins TRBV28 to TRBJ2-7; D ambiguous. The V gene's germline CDR1 is MDHEN and CDR2 SYDVKM. Trimming cost V 8 bases and J 3 bases, with 8 bases left between them. The CDR3 length is 11 residues. The CDR3: CASEDGYEQYF. The CDR3 nucleotides are TGTGCCAGCGAAGACGGCTACGAGCAGTACTTC. The full variable domain, its missing parts supplied by reference TRBV28 and TRBJ2-7, is DVKVTQSSRYLVKRTGEKVFLECVQDMDHENMFWYRQDPGLGLRLIYFSYDVKMKEKGDIPEGYSVSREKKERFSLILESASTNQTSMYLCASEDGYEQYFGPGTRLTVT.

This clonotype was recorded a few times. V and J are TRBV20-1 and TRBJ1-5; the D is unclear. V lost 0 bases and J lost 4, with 7 bases in between. Germline V gene sequence: CDR1 DFQATT, CDR2 SNEGSKA (reference sequence). The CDR3 consists of 13 residues. CDR3 in DNA: TGCAGTGCTAGAGAGAGGGTAAATCAGCCCCAGCATTTT. It translates to CSARERVNQPQHF.

This clonotype was counted a few times. The chain uses TRBV10-3 and TRBJ2-1; D possibly matches TRBD1 or TRBD2 (6 bases each). V lost 3 bases to trimming and J lost 5 bases, with 11 bases between them. CDR3 size: 14 residues. CDR1 is ENHRY and CDR2 is SYGVKD in the germline V gene. The CDR3 sequence is CAISEGGLNNEQFF. DNA of the CDR3: TGTGCCATCAGTGAAGGGGGACTGAACAATGAGCAGTTCTTC.

J is TRBJ1-4 and V is TRBV20-1, with 7 bases fitting TRBD1. In germline, CDR1 is DFQATT, CDR2 SNEGSKA (reference sequence). This CDR3 has 14 amino acids. After removal of 5 bases from V and 7 bases from J, the junction contained 10 bases not matched to a gene. Here the CDR3 reads CSAPSKAGGEKLFF. CDR3 coding DNA: TGCAGTGCTCCCAGCAAAGCAGGGGGTGAAAAACTGTTTTTT.

This clonotype turned up a few times. The chain joins TRBV5-1 to TRBJ1-1; D uncertain. The CDR3 extends over 14 amino acids. Trimming removed 2 bases at V and 1 base at J, with 9 bases between. Germline CDR1 reads SGHRS; CDR2 reads YFSETQ. CDR3 sequence (DNA): TGCGCCAGCAGCTTCGGACCGTCGAACACTGAAGCTTTCTTT. Translation: CASSFGPSNTEAFF.

This clonotype was seen just once. V and J are TRBV7-3 and TRBJ1-1, with a tentative D call TRBD1 (5 bases). The CDR3 is 15 amino acids. Looked up from germline, CDR1 is SGHTA and CDR2 is FQGTGA. V gave up 1 base and J gave up 1 base, with 10 bases separating them. The DNA for the CDR3 is TGTGCCAGCAGCTTAAATCGGGGGGGGAACACTGAAGCTTTCTTT. Amino acids: CASSLNRGGNTEAFF.

This clonotype was detected only a few times. The chain couples TRBV7-8 to TRBJ1-1, with D perhaps matching TRBD1 (6 bases). Germline CDR1 and CDR2: SGHVS and FQNEAQ. The CDR3 length is 14 residues. V lost 2 bases and J lost 3, with 10 bases in between. The CDR3 coding sequence is TGTGCCAGCAGCTTATACAGGGCGGACACTGAAGCTTTCTTT. It is translated as CASSLYRADTEAFF.